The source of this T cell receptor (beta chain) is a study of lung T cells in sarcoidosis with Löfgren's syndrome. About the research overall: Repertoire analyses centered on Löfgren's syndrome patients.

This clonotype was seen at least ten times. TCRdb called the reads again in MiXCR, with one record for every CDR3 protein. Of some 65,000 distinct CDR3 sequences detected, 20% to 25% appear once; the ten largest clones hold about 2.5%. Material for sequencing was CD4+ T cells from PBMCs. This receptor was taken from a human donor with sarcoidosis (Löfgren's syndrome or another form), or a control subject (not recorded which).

The CDR3 DNA reads as TGTGCCAGCAGTTTGAGGACACTGAACAATGAGCAGTTCTTC. Translated, it gives CASSLRTLNNEQFF. V usage is TRBV28 and J usage is TRBJ2-1; D may be TRBD1 (5 bases). CDR1 and CDR2 from the germline V gene are MDHEN and SYDVKM. The CDR3 extends over 14 amino acids. Trimming took 3 bases from V and 5 from J, leaving 11 bases between them.